Shown below are 19 T cell receptor beta chains from a single sample sequenced in a study of blood T cells in healthy people across ages. Sample-barcoded 5' priming and a J-beta primer mix drove a second PCR of about 6 to 12 cycles. TCRdb processed the 5' RACE reads anew with MiXCR; each CDR3 protein has one entry. The profile covers 450,000 to 650,000 distinct CDR3 sequences, with approximately 25% appearing a single time and 8.7% taken by the ten largest. These data also formed part of another study, on T cells of mothers and their children.

Source material: blood. The receptor source for this set is a boy aged 5-17 years in good health.

The V and J genes are TRBV5-1 and TRBJ1-3; tentatively, D is TRBD1 (6 bases). From germline, CDR1 is SGHRS and CDR2 YFSETQ. The CDR3 is 15 residues long. V was clipped by 5 bases and J by 0 bases, with 12 bases between them. CDR3 in amino acids: CASRSGQFSGNTIYF. The CDR3 bases are TGCGCCAGCAGATCTGGACAGTTCTCTGGAAACACCATATATTTT. Looking up the rest from reference TRBV5-1 and TRBJ1-3 gives the full variable domain: KAGVTQTPRYLIKTRGQQVTLSCSPISGHRSVSWYQQTPGQGLQFLFEYFSETQRNKGNFPGRFSGRQFSNSRSEMNVSTLELGDSALYLCASRSGQFSGNTIYFGEGSWLTVV.

CDR3 in amino acids: CASSPPGGSKNIQYF. For the CDR3, the DNA is TGTGCCAGCTCACCACCGGGTGGTTCTAAAAACATTCAGTACTTC. This chain uses TRBV18 with TRBJ2-4; D gene uncertain. Trimming took 0 bases from V and 4 from J, leaving 10 bases between them. There are 15 residues in the CDR3. Germline V gene data show CDR1 as KGHSH and CDR2 as LQKENI.

This clonotype appeared a few times. The gene calls are TRBV28 and TRBJ2-4; D gene unclear. V shed 6 bases and J shed 1 base, with 19 bases lying between them. From germline, CDR1 is MDHEN and CDR2 SYDVKM. The CDR3 loop spans 17 amino acids. CDR3 in DNA: TGTGCCAGCAGCAGTTTTCCCTTCCGTTCTGCCAAAAACATTCAGTACTTC. This gives the protein CASSSFPFRSAKNIQYF.

A few counts support this clonotype. V usage is TRBV3-1 and J usage is TRBJ2-1, with a possible D match to TRBD2 (6 bases). V lost 0 bases and J lost 7, with 19 bases in between. The CDR3 covers 17 residues. Per germline, CDR1 LGHDT and CDR2 YNNKEL (reference sequence). The CDR3 DNA reads as TGTGCCAGCAGCCAAGATCCCCCCCCCGGGAGTTTGAATGAGCAGTTCTTC. Its protein product is CASSQDPPPGSLNEQFF.

The J gene is TRBJ2-3, the V gene TRBV10-3, with D hard to call. Germline V gene sequence: CDR1 ENHRY, CDR2 SYGVKD. V shed 3 bases and J shed 2 bases, with 6 bases lying between them. The CDR3 is made up of 13 amino acids. In DNA form, the CDR3 reads TGTGCCATCAGTGAACACAACACAGATACGCAGTATTTT. This codes for CAISEHNTDTQYF.

As DNA, the CDR3 is TGTGCCAGCAGTTTCCCGCGCCCGGCTCTGCGGGAGGGAGAGACCCAGTACTTC. It translates to CASSFPRPALREGETQYF. The chain is built from TRBV28 and TRBJ2-5; 9 bases match TRBD2. Germline values: CDR1 MDHEN, CDR2 SYDVKM. The CDR3 covers 18 residues. Trimming at V came to 3 bases and at J to 4 bases, leaving 15 bases not matched to a gene.

This clonotype was counted a few times. V and J are TRBV7-9 and TRBJ2-3; the match to TRBD2 covers 14 bases. The CDR3 sequence is 19 residues long. CDR1 SEHNR and CDR2 FQNEAQ come from the germline V gene (reference sequence). With 5 bases clipped from V and 2 bases from J, the junction kept 12 bases outside the gene matches. The CDR3 DNA reads TGTGCCAGCAGCGAACGGACTAGCGGGGGGCCTAGAGCCACAGATACGCAGTATTTT. It yields the protein CASSERTSGGPRATDTQYF.

The CDR3 region is CASGAGGFYNEQFF. DNA for the CDR3: TGTGCCAGTGGAGCGGGGGGGTTCTACAATGAGCAGTTCTTC. The V call is TRBV7-3, the J call TRBJ2-1, with TRBD2 matching 10 bases. The CDR3 runs 14 residues. Germline V gives CDR1 SGHTA, CDR2 FQGTGA. Trimming at V came to 9 bases and at J to 3 bases, leaving 5 bases not matched to a gene. Together with reference TRBV7-3 and TRBJ2-1, the CDR3 gives the full variable domain: GAGVSQTPSNKVTEKGKYVELRCDPISGHTALYWYRQSLGQGPEFLIYFQGTGAADDSGLPNDRFFAVRPEGSVSTLKIQRTERGDSAVYLCASGAGGFYNEQFFGPGTRLTVL.

This sequence joins TRBV19 and TRBJ2-7, with D possibly TRBD1 on 6 matching bases. The end of the DNA fits TRBJ2-5 better, so the J call may be wrong. Looked up from germline, CDR1 is LNHDA and CDR2 is SQIVND (reference sequence). The CDR3 has 13 amino acids. The CDR3 protein is CASSGGSQETQYF. DNA for the CDR3: TGTGCCAGTAGTGGGGGCAGCCAAGAGACCCAGTACTTC.

With regard to this clonotype: The DNA is omitted, as the CDR3 cannot be located on it reliably, and the CDR3 follows TCRdb's listing. The rearrangement joins TRBV11-3 to TRBJ2-2; no DNA check was done on the table's D call, TRBD2. Inclusive of both ends, the CDR3 amounts to 24 amino acids. Looked up from germline, CDR1 is SGHNT and CDR2 is YENEEA. CDR3 residues: CASSLDRTSGNEQYFGPGTGELFF.

The chain combines TRBV20-1 with TRBJ2-2; TRBD1 matches at 7 bases. The germline V gene encodes CDR1 DFQATT and CDR2 SNEGSKA (reference sequence). The CDR3 is made up of 15 amino acids. V trimming: 3 bases; J trimming: 2 bases; junction bases outside the gene matches: 6. CDR3 sequence: CSASPGQRNTGELFF. Here the CDR3 DNA reads TGCAGTGCTAGTCCGGGACAGAGAAACACCGGGGAGCTGTTTTTT.

This clonotype was observed a handful of times. The gene calls are TRBV5-1 and TRBJ1-3; 7 bases are shared with TRBD1. Germline values: CDR1 SGHRS, CDR2 YFSETQ. The CDR3 has 16 residues. V lost 4 bases and J lost 0; bases outside the gene matches: 7. CDR3 nucleotides: TGCGCCAGCAGCCTACAGGGGTCGAACTCTGGAAACACCATATATTTT. Translating gives CASSLQGSNSGNTIYF.

The J gene is TRBJ2-1, the V gene TRBV7-9; the match to TRBD1 covers 9 bases. V lost 3 bases to trimming and J lost 3 bases; unmatched junction nucleotides: 3. CDR1 is SEHNR and CDR2 is FQNEAQ in the germline V gene (reference sequence). The CDR3 consists of 15 residues. The CDR3 is CASSLLGQGYNEQFF. The CDR3 DNA follows: TGTGCCAGCAGCTTGCTGGGACAGGGCTACAATGAGCAGTTCTTC.

About this clonotype: The conserved phenylalanine or tryptophan is not found at the CDR3 terminus, so this likely reflects a read error. The chain is built from TRBV6-4 and TRBJ2-7; 7 nucleotides line up with TRBD2. Germline V lookup: CDR1 MRHNA, CDR2 SNTAGT. After removal of 2 bases from V and 3 bases from J, the junction contained 13 bases not matched to a gene. This CDR3 contains 17 residues. The CDR3 loop is CASSDAETSSANYEQYL. The CDR3 bases are TGTGCCAGCAGTGACGCCGAGACTAGCTCTGCGAACTACGAGCAGTACCTC.

This clonotype came up a few times. The chain uses TRBV7-9 and TRBJ1-3; D uncertain. The ends were cut back, 6 bases at V and 8 bases at J, with 11 bases in the middle. The CDR3 has 12 residues. From germline, CDR1 is SEHNR and CDR2 FQNEAQ (reference sequence). The CDR3, as DNA: TGTGCCAGCAGGACGAGGAAGGACACCATATATTTT. Translated, it gives CASRTRKDTIYF.

A word on this clonotype: Germline is not matched at one junction end, which may reflect a read error. The chain is built from TRBV12-3 or TRBV12-4 and TRBJ1-2, with D possibly being TRBD1 (5 bases). This CDR3 is 14 amino acids long. The CDR3 loop is CACSFGGAFYGYTF. For the CDR3, the DNA is TGTGCCTGCAGTTTTGGGGGTGCCTTCTATGGCTACACCTTC.

This chain joins TRBV27 and TRBJ2-2, with 7 bases that match TRBD1. This CDR3 region has 15 residues. Trimming cost V 8 bases and J 2 bases; bases outside gene matches: 8. Germline CDR1 reads MNHEY; CDR2 reads SMNVEV (reference sequence). Here the CDR3 reads CASRLGQANTGELFF. CDR3 nucleotide sequence: TGTGCCAGCCGACTTGGACAGGCCAACACCGGGGAGCTGTTTTTT.

This clonotype occurred a few times. The genes are TRBV28 and TRBJ1-2; D not certain. The germline V gene encodes CDR1 MDHEN and CDR2 SYDVKM. The V and J ends lost 8 bases and 2 bases respectively, with 9 bases between them. The CDR3 totals 12 residues. The CDR3 is CASAALNYGYTF. DNA of the CDR3: TGTGCCAGCGCGGCGCTGAACTATGGCTACACCTTC.

This chain connects TRBV9 to TRBJ2-1; perhaps TRBD2 as D (5 bases). The germline V and J ends were trimmed by 0 bases and 8 bases, with 15 bases remaining between them. Per germline, CDR1 SGDLS and CDR2 YYNGEE. This CDR3 is built from 15 residues. CDR3 in DNA: TGTGCCAGCAGCGTAGTCAGTCGGGGTTTGGATGAGCAGTTCTTC. As protein: CASSVVSRGLDEQFF.